This T cell receptor (beta chain) was observed in a study of graft-versus-host responses after intestinal transplantation. Study as a whole: Multivisceral, liver-intestinal, or isolated intestinal transplants were given to recipients. For about three years after anti-thymocyte globulin induction, all recipients took tacrolimus and steroids.

This table comes from immunoSEQ multiplex PCR, and its TCRdb copy is limited to in-frame clones, with some not included. This table has 50,000 to 75,000 clones, roughly 90% appearing once. Study-wide results and limits: Allograft graft-versus-host to host-versus-graft clonal ratios ran high in patients with graft-donor T cell macrochimerism. Recipient marrow harbored GvH clones, some of which surfaced first in ileum or blood.

Processing was applied to graft tissue in order to liberate intraepithelial and lamina propria lymphocytes. V lost 5 bases and J lost 3; bases outside the gene matches: 4. Per germline, CDR1 MNHEY and CDR2 SVGAGI. The CDR3 length is 15 residues. Remarks on this clone: Its antigen is undetermined.

The source of this sequence is a human patient who received an intestinal transplant, so some T cells may come from the graft donor. The input for sequencing was ileum tissue, taken around 350 days after transplant. The rearrangement uses TRBV6-5 and TRBJ1-6; 7 bases fit TRBD1. The CDR3 loop reads CASSNRDSYNSPLHF. CDR3 DNA sequence: TGTGCCAGCAGTAACCGGGACAGCTATAATTCACCCCTCCACTTT.